The 4 T cell receptor beta chains reported below all come from one sample, sequenced in a study of blood T cells in healthy people across ages. Combining a sample-barcoded 5' primer with a J-beta primer mix, a second PCR ran for roughly 7 to 12 cycles. TCRdb re-analysed the 5' RACE reads in MiXCR, keeping a single row per CDR3 protein. This sample carries approximately 850,000 distinct CDR3 sequences, roughly 60% of them seen once, and the ten largest clones take 22%. Source material: blood. Every receptor here comes from a man in his thirties or forties in good health.

This chain links TRBV5-1 with TRBJ2-5, with D possibly matching TRBD2 (6 bases). The end of the DNA aligns better with TRBJ2-7, so the J call may be wrong. The germline V gene encodes CDR1 SGHRS and CDR2 YFSETQ. This CDR3 has 15 residues. The CDR3 spells CASSLQEGLRYEQYF. For the CDR3, the DNA is TGCGCCAGCAGCTTGCAGGAGGGGCTCCGTTACGAGCAGTACTTC.

The J gene is TRBJ1-1, the V gene TRBV7-9; no firm D call. This CDR3 is 13 amino acids long. Trimming shortened V by 5 bases and J by 8 bases, and 15 bases separated the two germline ends. CDR1 SEHNR and CDR2 FQNEAQ come from the germline V gene (reference sequence). Here the CDR3 DNA reads TGTGCCAGCAGCGGAAGCGAAGAACTAGAAGCTTTCTTT. It encodes CASSGSEELEAFF.

This clonotype was seen only a few times. The gene calls are TRBV6-5 and TRBJ1-2; D gene uncertain. The V end lost 6 bases, the J end lost 4 bases, and 21 bases lay between the germline ends. Looked up from germline, CDR1 is MNHEY and CDR2 is SVGAGI. The CDR3 sequence is 16 residues long. This CDR3 reads CASSPRAQAWGYGYTF. The CDR3 DNA reads as TGTGCCAGCAGCCCGCGGGCGCAGGCCTGGGGCTATGGCTACACCTTC.

This chain connects TRBV5-1 to TRBJ2-7; 11 bases are a match to TRBD2. Trimming at V came to 4 bases and at J to 5 bases, leaving 8 bases not matched to a gene. CDR3 length: 15 amino acids. Germline V gene lookup returns CDR1 SGHRS and CDR2 YFSETQ. The CDR3 spells CASSPGLAVSHEQYF. CDR3 nucleotide sequence: TGCGCCAGCAGCCCGGGACTAGCGGTTTCCCACGAGCAGTACTTC.